The 26 T cell receptor beta chains reported below all come from one sample, sequenced in a study of blood T cell repertoires in COVID-19. TCRdb keeps only in-frame clones here, not all; method: immunoSEQ multiplex PCR. The sample has about 360,000 clones, 86% seen once. The sample was peripheral blood. The receptors here all came from a woman aged 55-70 years with COVID-19, enrolled during active disease.

The gene calls are TRBV4-3 and TRBJ2-7; 10 bases match TRBD2. CDR3 length equals 16 residues. V lost 2 bases and J lost 2; bases outside the gene matches: 6. Germline lookup yields CDR1 LGHNA and CDR2 YSLEER. CDR3 sequence reads: CASSQSSSGGPYEQYF. DNA of the CDR3: TGCGCCAGCAGCCAATCATCTAGCGGGGGTCCCTACGAGCAGTACTTC.

The chain joins TRBV2 to TRBJ1-6; D unresolved. This CDR3 contains 12 residues. Trimming shortened V by 8 bases and J by 3 bases, and 5 bases separated the two germline ends. Germline V CDR1 and CDR2: SNHLY, FYNNEI. Here the CDR3 reads CASRDYNSPLHF. CDR3 nucleotides: TGTGCCAGCCGGGACTATAATTCACCCCTCCACTTT.

To note about this clone: A clone one base away is much larger, so this may be a read error. At the DNA level, this CDR3 is encoded by other sequences in the same sample as well. The chain couples TRBV7-2 to TRBJ2-3; 7 nucleotides match TRBD2. Germline CDR1 SGHTA, CDR2 FQGNSA. The V and J ends lost 3 bases and 1 base, in that order; junction bases with no gene match: 1. The CDR3 is made up of 14 amino acids. CDR3 DNA: TGTGCCAGCAGCTTGGCGGGGGGCACAGATACGCAGTATTTT. It encodes CASSLAGGTDTQYF.

The genes are TRBV27 and TRBJ2-7, with a tentative D call TRBD1 (6 bases). The CDR3 has 14 amino acids. V was cut by 4 bases and J by 2 bases, with 12 bases left in between. CDR1 is MNHEY and CDR2 is SMNVEV in the germline V gene (reference sequence). This chain's CDR3 is CASSWTVKTYEQYF. The CDR3, as DNA: TGTGCCAGCAGTTGGACAGTAAAGACCTACGAGCAGTACTTC.

The chain combines TRBV7-3 with TRBJ1-1; D gene ambiguous. The CDR3 spans 13 residues. The germline gives CDR1 SGHTA, CDR2 FQGTGA. V was trimmed by 5 bases and J by 0 bases, leaving 7 bases between them. The CDR3 region is CASSPSMNTEAFF. CDR3 DNA sequence: TGTGCCAGCAGCCCTAGCATGAACACTGAAGCTTTCTTT.

V is TRBV29-1 and J is TRBJ1-2; 8 bases map to TRBD1. The V and J ends lost 0 bases and 4 bases, in that order; junction bases with no gene match: 7. There are 15 residues in the CDR3. Germline CDR1 reads SQVTM; CDR2 reads ANQGSEA. CDR3 sequence: CSVEDWTGTGYGYTF. CDR3 bases: TGCAGCGTTGAAGATTGGACAGGGACGGGCTATGGCTACACCTTC.

This clone was found a few times. The CDR3, as DNA: TGTGCCAGCAGCCCAGGACTAGCGGGGATCGACGAGCAGTACTTC. Its protein product is CASSPGLAGIDEQYF. The chain uses TRBV11-3 and TRBJ2-7; TRBD2 matches 12 bases. The J segment lost 5 bases and the V segment lost 5 bases, leaving 7 bases of the junction unmatched. This CDR3 spans 15 amino acids. Per the germline V gene, CDR1 is SGHNT and CDR2 is YENEEA.

J is TRBJ1-5 and V is TRBV5-1; a weak D match, TRBD1 (6 bases). The germline V and J ends were trimmed by 1 base and 7 bases, with 15 bases remaining between them. The CDR3 is made up of 15 amino acids. Germline V CDR1 and CDR2: SGHRS, YFSETQ. The CDR3 DNA sequence: TGCGCCAGCAGCTTGAGATCAGGGGTAGGCCAGCCCCAGCATTTT. Protein: CASSLRSGVGQPQHF.

The chain employs TRBV7-9 and TRBJ2-7; no clear D. Germline V gene data show CDR1 as SEHNR and CDR2 as FQNEAQ (reference sequence). The CDR3 runs 14 residues. V was cut by 6 bases and J by 0 bases, with 12 bases left in between. In DNA, the CDR3 is TGTGCCAGCAGACTGGCAGGCAGCTCCTACGAGCAGTACTTC. Translation: CASRLAGSSYEQYF. Variable domain in full (rest from reference TRBV7-9 and TRBJ2-7): DTGVSQNPRHKITKRGQNVTFRCDPISEHNRLYWYRQTLGQGPEFLTYFQNEAQLEKSRLLSDRFSAERPKGSFSTLEIQRTEQGDSAMYLCASRLAGSSYEQYFGPGTRLTVT.

The chain links TRBV18 to TRBJ1-2; TRBD1 agrees at 10 bases. CDR3 length: 14 amino acids. V dropped 3 bases and J dropped 7; count of bases not matched to a gene: 5. Germline loops: CDR1 KGHSH, CDR2 LQKENI. CDR3 protein: CASSPETGGSGYTF. As DNA, the CDR3 is TGTGCCAGCTCACCCGAGACAGGGGGCAGTGGCTACACCTTC.

The J gene is TRBJ1-1, the V gene TRBV7-9, with 7 bases that match TRBD1. The CDR3 spans 14 residues. The V segment lost 5 bases and the J segment 1 base; nucleotides outside the gene matches: 4. CDR1 and CDR2 (germline): SEHNR, FQNEAQ (reference sequence). This CDR3 is CASSQGTANTEAFF. The CDR3 DNA follows: TGTGCCAGCAGCCAAGGGACAGCGAACACTGAAGCTTTCTTT.

This sequence joins TRBV7-3 and TRBJ1-6, with 7 bases fitting TRBD1. The germline CDR1 and CDR2 sequences are SGHTA and FQGTGA. Losses at the gene ends were 4 bases for V and 8 bases for J; bases not matched to a gene: 8. CDR3 length: 15 residues. CDR3 sequence (DNA): TGTGCCAGCAGCTCACACAGGGGTTTGGATTCACCCCTCCACTTT. This gives the protein CASSSHRGLDSPLHF.

This clone turned up a few times. The chain joins TRBV12-3 or TRBV12-4 to TRBJ1-2, with 9 bases that match TRBD1. The junction had 4 bases not matched to a gene; V was cut back by 7 bases and J by 4 bases. The CDR3 contains 13 residues. The CDR3 DNA sequence: TGTGCCAGCAATCCGGGACAGGGCTATGGCTACACCTTC. It yields the protein CASNPGQGYGYTF.

The gene calls are TRBV6-5 and TRBJ2-7; 8 positions match TRBD2. V was clipped by 6 bases and J by 2 bases; unmatched bases: 6. Germline V gene lookup returns CDR1 MNHEY and CDR2 SVGAGI. There are 14 residues in the CDR3. CDR3 nucleotide sequence: TGTGCCAGCAGAGTGGAGCGGGGGCCCTACGAGCAGTACTTC. Its translation is CASRVERGPYEQYF.

This clone appeared a single time. This rearrangement joins TRBV11-2 to TRBJ1-1; D uncertain. Trimming took 4 bases from V and 1 from J, leaving 7 bases between them. The germline CDR1 and CDR2 sequences are SGHAT and FQNNGV. CDR3 length: 13 residues. CDR3 coding DNA: TGTGCCAGCAGCTCACAACAGAACACTGAAGCTTTCTTT. This codes for CASSSQQNTEAFF.

This chain connects TRBV20-1 to TRBJ1-1, with D hard to call. Germline CDR1 and CDR2: DFQATT and SNEGSKA (reference sequence). The CDR3 sequence is 11 residues long. V lost 3 bases to trimming and J lost 6 bases, with 8 bases between them. The CDR3 loop reads CSARGAAEAFF. The CDR3, as DNA: TGCAGTGCTAGGGGAGCCGCTGAAGCTTTCTTT.

This clone was counted ten times or more. CDR3 in amino acids: CASSPHRDTGELFF. The CDR3 DNA is TGTGCCAGCAGCCCCCACCGGGACACCGGGGAGCTGTTTTTT. The chain is built from TRBV11-1 and TRBJ2-2; D call uncertain. Trimming removed 5 bases at V and 3 bases at J, with 10 bases between. The germline gives CDR1 SGHAT, CDR2 FQDESV (reference sequence). The CDR3 runs 14 residues.

J is TRBJ2-4 and V is TRBV18; possibly TRBD1 for D (5 bases). The germline V gene has CDR1 KGHSH and CDR2 LQKENI. The CDR3 is 14 residues long. The V end was cut by 3 bases, the J end by 6 bases, with 12 bases between. CDR3 residues: CASSPDTKGNIQYF. In DNA, the CDR3 is TGTGCCAGCTCACCGGACACCAAAGGAAACATTCAGTACTTC.

This clone was recorded a few times. CDR3 region: CASSHQGNYGYTF. The CDR3, as DNA: TGTGCCAGCAGCCATCAGGGGAACTATGGCTACACCTTC. The chain links TRBV3-1 (or the pseudogene TRBV3-2) to TRBJ1-2; the D gene is possibly TRBD1 (6 bases). Germline V gene sequence: CDR1 LGHDT, CDR2 YNNKEL (reference sequence). Deletions cut 3 bases from V and 2 bases from J, with 7 bases between. The CDR3 has 13 residues.

The gene calls are TRBV7-3 and TRBJ1-2, with D possibly matching TRBD1 (6 bases). Trimming cost V 5 bases and J 5 bases, with 12 bases left between them. There are 13 residues in the CDR3. Germline assignment: CDR1 SGHTA and CDR2 FQGTGA. DNA for the CDR3: TGTGCCAGCAGCCTTGGGGGCGGTTATGGCTACACCTTC. It translates to CASSLGGGYGYTF. The full variable domain, completed using reference TRBV7-3 and TRBJ1-2, is GAGVSQTPSNKVTEKGKYVELRCDPISGHTALYWYRQSLGQGPEFLIYFQGTGAADDSGLPNDRFFAVRPEGSVSTLKIQRTERGDSAVYLCASSLGGGYGYTFGSGTRLTVV.

The chain uses TRBV18 and TRBJ2-7; 9 positions agree with TRBD1. CDR3 length equals 14 residues. The trim removed 3 bases at V and 3 bases at J, leaving 3 bases unmatched. Germline V lookup: CDR1 KGHSH, CDR2 LQKENI. The CDR3: CASSPGDRVYEQYF. Written as DNA, the CDR3 is TGTGCCAGCTCACCGGGGGACAGGGTCTACGAGCAGTACTTC.

The chain couples TRBV7-9 to TRBJ1-4, with TRBD1 identical over 7 bases. The CDR3 is 15 amino acids. Germline assignment: CDR1 SEHNR and CDR2 FQNEAQ (reference sequence). With 3 bases clipped from V and 4 bases from J, the junction kept 5 bases outside the gene matches. The CDR3: CASSFGQAFNEKLFF. The CDR3 DNA reads TGTGCCAGCAGCTTCGGACAGGCCTTTAATGAAAAACTGTTTTTT.

This clone was detected a few times. The chain joins TRBV5-4 to TRBJ2-2, with D tentatively TRBD1 (5 bases). This CDR3 is built from 15 residues. The ends were cut back, 0 bases at V and 0 bases at J, with 6 bases in the middle. CDR1 and CDR2 (germline): SGHNT, YYREEE (reference sequence). The CDR3 is CASSLGTPNTGELFF. As DNA, the CDR3 is TGTGCCAGCAGCTTGGGGACACCGAACACCGGGGAGCTGTTTTTT.

V gene TRBV27 combines with J gene TRBJ2-7, with TRBD1 identical over 8 bases. The CDR3 has 14 amino acids. The germline gives CDR1 MNHEY, CDR2 SMNVEV (reference sequence). V was clipped by 6 bases and J by 2 bases; unmatched bases: 6. The CDR3 spells CASRRTGFTYEQYF. In DNA, the CDR3 is TGTGCCAGCAGACGGACAGGGTTTACCTACGAGCAGTACTTC.

This clone was detected once. V is TRBV27 and J is TRBJ2-3; TRBD2 agrees at 11 bases. The J segment lost 1 base and the V segment lost 6 bases, leaving 0 bases of the junction unmatched. Germline V gives CDR1 MNHEY, CDR2 SMNVEV (reference sequence). CDR3 length: 14 residues. The CDR3 bases are TGTGCCAGCAGACTAGCGGGGGGCACAGATACGCAGTATTTT. Protein sequence: CASRLAGGTDTQYF.

The J gene is TRBJ1-2, the V gene TRBV30; D perhaps matches TRBD1 (6 bases). Germline CDR1 reads GTSNPN; CDR2 reads SVGIG (reference sequence). Trimming took 1 base from V and 6 from J, leaving 15 bases between them. The CDR3 contains 14 residues. The CDR3 sequence: CAWSAQTGGNGYTF. Here the CDR3 DNA reads TGTGCCTGGAGTGCTCAGACAGGAGGAAATGGCTACACCTTC.